This TCR beta chain comes out of a study of blood T cell repertoires in COVID-19. The CDR3 is 13 amino acids. J was trimmed by 8 bases and V by 4 bases; bases with no gene match: 4. Looked up from germline, CDR1 is SGHDT and CDR2 is YYEEEE. Method: immunoSEQ multiplex PCR; TCRdb's copy keeps in-frame clones and lacks some. Among approximately 46,000 clones listed, roughly 88% were seen once. The sequencing sample was made of peripheral blood. This receptor was obtained from a human donor in a cohort sampled during active COVID-19. V and J are TRBV5-6 and TRBJ1-4; 8 nucleotides agree with TRBD1. The CDR3 region is CASSIGQGEKLFF. The CDR3 region has the DNA TGTGCCAGCAGCATAGGACAGGGCGAAAAACTGTTTTTT. Combining the CDR3 with reference TRBV5-6 and TRBJ1-4 gives the whole variable domain DAGVTQSPTHLIKTRGQQVTLRCSPKSGHDTVSWYQQALGQGPQFIFQYYEEEERQRGNFPDRFSGHQFPNYSSELNVNALLLGDSALYLCASSIGQGEKLFFGSGTQLSVL.